Listed below are T cell receptor beta chains from one sample, sequenced in a study of CD8 T cells in ankylosing spondylitis. MiXCR was run by TCRdb on the 5' RACE reads, yielding one entry per CDR3 protein. The sample holds approximately 400,000 distinct CDR3 sequences, roughly 26% seen once. Input material: blood, either unsorted or a sorted T cell fraction (not recorded which). These receptor sequences come from a male donor with ankylosing spondylitis. Both conserved end residues are part of each CDR3. The D gene is left open where the match is weak. The listing skips clone size in some rows; elsewhere it reads once, few, many or a size class.

v_call	d_call	j_call	clone_size	cdr3_nt	cdr3_aa
TRBV7-9	.	TRBJ2-2	few	TGTGCCAGCAGTCACTGGGGTGACACCGGGGAGCTGTTTTTT	CASSHWGDTGELFF
TRBV3-1	TRBD1	TRBJ1-4	few	TGTGCCAGCAGTCAGACAGGGATGGCTAATGAAAAACTGTTTTTT	CASSQTGMANEKLFF
TRBV7-9	TRBD1	TRBJ1-5	.	TGTGCCAGCAGCTCGGACAGGGGCGGCAATCAGCCCCAGCATTTT	CASSSDRGGNQPQHF
TRBV12-3/TRBV12-4	TRBD1	TRBJ1-2	.	TGTGCCAGCAGTCGACAGGGGCTTTACTATGGCTACACCTTC	CASSRQGLYYGYTF
TRBV29-1	.	TRBJ2-2	.	TGCAGCGTTGCCCCGGGATGGGCCGGGGAGCTGTTTTTT	CSVAPGWAGELFF
TRBV5-1	.	TRBJ1-3	few	TGCGCCAGCAGCTTGCAGACAGCCGGTGACACCATATATTTT	CASSLQTAGDTIYF
TRBV2	TRBD2	TRBJ2-3	.	TGTGCCGGGGGACTAGCGGAAAGAGATACGCAGTATTTT	CAGGLAERDTQYF
TRBV3-1	.	TRBJ1-6	.	TGTGCCAGCAGCAGACGTCCTGGGGATTCACCCCTCCACTTT	CASSRRPGDSPLHF
TRBV7-9	.	TRBJ2-1	.	TGTGCCAGCAGCTTAGCGCAAGTCGGTGAGCAGTTCTTC	CASSLAQVGEQFF
TRBV20-1	.	TRBJ2-1	.	TGCAGTGCTAGAGATCACCTGGGTTACAATGAGCAGTTCTTC	CSARDHLGYNEQFF
TRBV24-1	.	TRBJ2-3	.	TGTGCCACCAGGGACGACACAGATACGCAGTATTTT	CATRDDTDTQYF